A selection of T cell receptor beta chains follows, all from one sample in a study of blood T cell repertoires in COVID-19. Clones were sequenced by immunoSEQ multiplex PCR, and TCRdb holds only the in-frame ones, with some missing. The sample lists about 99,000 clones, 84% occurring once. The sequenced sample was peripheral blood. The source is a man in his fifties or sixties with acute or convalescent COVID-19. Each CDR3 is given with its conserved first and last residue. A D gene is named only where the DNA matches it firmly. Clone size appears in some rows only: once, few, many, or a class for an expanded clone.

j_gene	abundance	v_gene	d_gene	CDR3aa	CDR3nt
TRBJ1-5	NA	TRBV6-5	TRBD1	CASNVRDRANQPQHF	TGTGCCAGCAACGTGAGGGACAGGGCTAATCAGCCCCAGCATTTT
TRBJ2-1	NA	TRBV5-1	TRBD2	CASSEQREDNEQFF	TGCGCCAGCAGCGAACAGCGGGAGGACAATGAGCAGTTCTTC
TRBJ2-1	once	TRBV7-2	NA	CASSKSEDNEQFF	TGTGCCAGCAGCAAAAGCGAGGACAATGAGCAGTTCTTC
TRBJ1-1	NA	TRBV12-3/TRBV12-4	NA	CASSLKARTEAFF	TGTGCCAGCAGCCTTAAGGCGCGGACTGAAGCTTTCTTT
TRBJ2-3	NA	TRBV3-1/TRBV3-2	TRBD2	CASSRWTSGSGTDTQYF	TGTGCCAGCAGCCGTTGGACTAGCGGGAGTGGGACAGATACGCAGTATTTT
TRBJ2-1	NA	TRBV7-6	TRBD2	CASSKGLAGGIYNEQFF	TGTGCCAGCAGCAAGGGACTAGCGGGAGGGATTTACAATGAGCAGTTCTTC
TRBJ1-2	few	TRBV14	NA	CASSRAGGDYGYTF	TGTGCCAGCAGCCGGGCGGGGGGAGATTATGGCTACACCTTC
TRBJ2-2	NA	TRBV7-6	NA	CASRSTQDTGELFF	TGTGCCAGCCGTTCCACCCAGGACACCGGGGAGCTGTTTTTT
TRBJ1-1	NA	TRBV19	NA	CASSIGGTVNTEAFF	TGTGCCAGTAGTATAGGAGGAACGGTGAACACTGAAGCTTTCTTT
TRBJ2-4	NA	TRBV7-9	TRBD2	CASSLDLAGSSGNIQYF	TGTGCCAGCAGCTTAGACCTAGCGGGATCTTCTGGGAACATTCAGTACTTC
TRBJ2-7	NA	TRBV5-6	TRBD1	CASSATGKFDEQYF	TGTGCCAGCAGCGCGACAGGGAAGTTCGACGAGCAGTACTTC
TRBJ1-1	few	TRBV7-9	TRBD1	CASSRQGTEAFF	TGTGCCAGCAGCCGACAGGGCACTGAAGCTTTCTTT
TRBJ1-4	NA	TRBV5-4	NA	CASSFMGRREKLFF	TGTGCCAGCAGCTTTATGGGGAGGAGAGAAAAACTGTTTTTT
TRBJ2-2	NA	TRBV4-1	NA	CASSQVQRGTGELFF	TGCGCCAGCAGCCAAGTGCAGCGAGGCACCGGGGAGCTGTTTTTT
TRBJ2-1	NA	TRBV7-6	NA	CASSPRLDNEQFF	TGTGCCAGCAGCCCTCGACTAGACAATGAGCAGTTCTTC
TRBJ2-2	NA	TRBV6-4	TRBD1	CASSDGQGISGELFF	TGTGCCAGCAGTGACGGACAGGGTATATCCGGGGAGCTGTTTTTT
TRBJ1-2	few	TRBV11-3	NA	CASSLQQSGYTF	TGTGCCAGCAGCTTGCAACAGTCTGGCTACACCTTC
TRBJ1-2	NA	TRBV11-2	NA	CASSLPSGDGYYGYTF	TGTGCCAGCAGCTTACCTTCGGGGGACGGATACTATGGCTACACCTTC
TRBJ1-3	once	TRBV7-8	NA	CASSPRQARNTIYF	TGTGCCAGCAGCCCTCGACAGGCCCGAAACACCATATATTTT
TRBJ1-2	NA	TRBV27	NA	CASSLSGRNYGYTF	TGTGCCAGCAGTTTATCGGGCAGGAACTATGGCTACACCTTC
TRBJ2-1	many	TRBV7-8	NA	CASSPGRDYNEQFF	TGTGCCAGCAGCCCCGGACGGGACTACAATGAGCAGTTCTTC
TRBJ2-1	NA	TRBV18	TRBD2	CASSYVAGGDDEQFF	TGTGCCAGCTCGTACGTAGCGGGAGGGGACGATGAGCAGTTCTTC
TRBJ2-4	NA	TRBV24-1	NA	CATSERSNVKNIQYF	TGTGCCACCAGTGAGAGGTCGAACGTGAAAAACATTCAGTACTTC
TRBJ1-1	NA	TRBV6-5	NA	CASSRDTLNTEAFF	TGTGCCAGCAGCAGGGACACCCTAAACACTGAAGCTTTCTTT
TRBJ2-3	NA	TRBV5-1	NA	CASSLGDNVDTQYF	TGCGCCAGCAGCTTGGGGGACAACGTAGATACGCAGTATTTT
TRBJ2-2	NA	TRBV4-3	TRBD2	CASSQELAGAGELFF	TGCGCCAGCAGCCAAGAACTAGCGGGAGCCGGGGAGCTGTTTTTT
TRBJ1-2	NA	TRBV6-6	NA	CASSSIQKNYGYTF	TGTGCCAGCAGTTCCATACAGAAGAACTATGGCTACACCTTC
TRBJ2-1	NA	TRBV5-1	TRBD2	CASSLVGTTGNEQFF	TGCGCCAGCAGCTTGGTTGGGACTACTGGCAATGAGCAGTTCTTC
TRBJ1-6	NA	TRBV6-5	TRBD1	CASRGQGDSPLHF	TGTGCCAGCAGGGGACAGGGGGACTCACCCCTCCACTTT
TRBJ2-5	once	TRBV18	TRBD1	CASSPMSGGPGETQYF	TGTGCCAGCTCACCGATGTCAGGGGGCCCGGGGGAGACCCAGTACTTC
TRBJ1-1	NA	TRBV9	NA	CASSLMTEYEAFF	TGTGCCAGCAGTTTAATGACAGAGTATGAAGCTTTCTTT
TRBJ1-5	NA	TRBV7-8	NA	CASSLASGGARGNQPQHF	TGTGCCAGCAGCTTAGCATCCGGGGGGGCGAGAGGCAATCAGCCCCAGCATTTT
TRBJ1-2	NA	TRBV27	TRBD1	CASSLRGHGYTF	TGTGCCAGCAGTTTAAGGGGGCATGGCTACACCTTC
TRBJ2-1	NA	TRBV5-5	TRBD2	CASSVSSGSSLNEQFF	TGTGCCAGCAGCGTTTCAAGCGGGAGTTCTCTCAATGAGCAGTTCTTC
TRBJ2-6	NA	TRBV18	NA	CASSPLSALSGANVLTF	TGTGCCAGCTCACCATTATCCGCGCTCTCTGGGGCCAACGTCCTGACTTTC
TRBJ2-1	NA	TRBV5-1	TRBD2	CASSFGLAGSYNEQFF	TGCGCCAGCAGCTTCGGACTAGCGGGTTCCTACAATGAGCAGTTCTTC
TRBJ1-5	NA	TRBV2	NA	CASDQGQGQPQHF	TGTGCCAGCGATCAGGGGCAGGGGCAGCCCCAGCATTTT
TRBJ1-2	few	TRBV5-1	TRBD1	CASRGWDSRVGGYTF	TGCGCCAGCAGGGGTTGGGACAGCCGCGTAGGTGGCTACACCTTC
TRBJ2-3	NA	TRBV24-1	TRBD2	CATSPGGSTDTQYF	TGTGCCACCAGTCCGGGAGGGAGCACAGATACGCAGTATTTT
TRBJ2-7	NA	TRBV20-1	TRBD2	CSASSGFNEQYF	TGCAGTGCTAGTAGCGGGTTCAACGAGCAGTACTTC
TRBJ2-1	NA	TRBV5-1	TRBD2	CASSLDSTSGSVGLF	TGCGCCAGCAGCTTGGATTCAACTAGCGGGAGCGTGGGTCTCTTC
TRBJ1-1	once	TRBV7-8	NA	CASSLLREGGTEAFF	TGTGCCAGCAGCCTCCTTAGGGAAGGGGGCACTGAAGCTTTCTTT
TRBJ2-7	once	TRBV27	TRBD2	CASSFASSGAYEQYF	TGTGCCAGCAGTTTTGCGTCTAGCGGGGCCTACGAGCAGTACTTC
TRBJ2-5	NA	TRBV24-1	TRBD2	CATSDLTSGQETQYF	TGTGCCACCAGTGACCTGACTAGCGGTCAAGAGACCCAGTACTTC
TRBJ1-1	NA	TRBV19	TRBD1	CASNEGADTEAFF	TGTGCCAGTAATGAGGGGGCCGACACTGAAGCTTTCTTT
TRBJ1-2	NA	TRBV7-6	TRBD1	CASSLDRVQGYTF	TGTGCCAGCAGCCTGGACAGGGTGCAGGGCTACACCTTC
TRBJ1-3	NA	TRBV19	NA	CASSNDMRNTIYF	TGTGCCAGTAGCAATGACATGCGAAACACCATATATTTT
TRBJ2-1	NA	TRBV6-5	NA	CASSPNRAYEQFF	TGTGCCAGCAGTCCCAACAGGGCCTATGAGCAGTTCTTC
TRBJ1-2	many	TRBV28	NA	CASRTGGFGYTF	TGTGCCAGCAGAACCGGGGGGTTTGGCTACACCTTC
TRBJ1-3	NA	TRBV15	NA	CATSRGWGAAEGSGNTIYF	TGTGCCACCAGCAGAGGGTGGGGTGCTGCGGAGGGCTCTGGAAACACCATATATTTT
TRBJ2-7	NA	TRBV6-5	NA	CASFSDGTYEQYF	TGTGCCAGCTTCTCGGACGGGACCTACGAGCAGTACTTC
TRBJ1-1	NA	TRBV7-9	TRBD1	CASSRRQGADVNTEAFF	TGTGCCAGCAGCCGGAGACAGGGGGCCGATGTGAACACTGAAGCTTTCTTT
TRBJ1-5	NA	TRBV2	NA	CASSEARVYQPQHF	TGTGCCAGCAGTGAGGCCAGGGTTTATCAGCCCCAGCATTTT
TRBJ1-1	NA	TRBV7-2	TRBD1	CASSATGEFVTEAFF	TGTGCCAGCAGCGCGACAGGGGAATTTGTCACTGAAGCTTTCTTT
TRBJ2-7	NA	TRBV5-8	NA	CASRRSEQYF	TGTGCCAGCAGGCGTAGCGAGCAGTACTTC